This T cell receptor (beta chain) was observed in a study of OX40 agonist ivuxolimab in advanced cancers. A note on the overall study: Ivuxolimab was a fully human IgG2 agonistic monoclonal antibody targeting the costimulatory receptor OX40 (CD134). Intravenous ivuxolimab was administered to patients every 2 weeks at six dose levels: 0.01, 0.1, 0.3, 1.5, 3 and 10 mg/kg. Of the roughly 52 dose-escalation patients, hepatocellular carcinoma was present in about 20, melanoma in around 15, renal cell carcinoma in 9 and head and neck cancer in 9. In the dose-escalation cohort, around four fifths of patients were male, and the mean age was 60 years with a range of roughly 20 to 80. Prior anti-PD-1, anti-PD-L1 or anti-CTLA-4 therapy was permitted, and approximately 41% of dose-escalation patients had received checkpoint inhibitors. Partial responses were achieved by three dose-escalation patients, of whom one had hepatocellular carcinoma and two had cutaneous melanoma. The purpose of peripheral TCRbeta sequencing was to test whether ivuxolimab changed TCR sequence diversity and led to clonal T-cell expansion. The paper describes the monotherapy dose-escalation part (N of about 50 patients) of the phase I trial of ivuxolimab. General findings and caveats noted by the study authors: On average, CD8+ T cells showed more expanded clones than CD4+ T cells after ivuxolimab. Clonal expansion of both CD4+ and CD8+ blood T cells was observed from baseline to week 6 at doses 0.1 to 3.0 mg/kg. In the 0.1-3.0 mg/kg groups, partial responders had among the lowest normalized peripheral clonal expansion, particularly in CD8+ T cells. The antigen specificity of the peripheral T cells that underwent clonal expansion was not determined. Low levels of normalized T-cell clonal expansion were also seen in some nonresponding patients.

V lost 5 bases and J lost 4 bases; the stretch between them is 14 bases long. The CDR3, from cysteine to phenylalanine, totals 15 residues. The CDR3 DNA has 45 bases and is translated from base 1. From a lookup of the germline V gene, CDR1 and CDR2 are MNHEY and SVGAGI. Genomic DNA was isolated from the sorted cells so that the TCRbeta CDR3 region could be sequenced. The immunoSEQ Assay was used to sequence the TCRbeta CDR3 regions. TCRdb stores this immuneACCESS table with in-frame sequences only. Part of the clones is absent; in the studies checked, under half of the shortfall reflects unresolved V genes, and no reason is known for the rest. The sample table lists roughly 79,000 clones, around 92% of them with a count of one. The ten biggest clones cover about 0.54% of the sample. The trial excluded patients who had a history of autoimmune disease or were on systemic immunosuppression. Peripheral blood for TCR sequencing was drawn from every dose cohort at baseline, at cycle 4 day 1 and at cycle 7 day 1. Samples were obtained from an open-label, multicenter, first-in-human phase I dose-escalation trial of ivuxolimab. Adults with locally advanced or metastatic head and neck squamous cell, hepatocellular, melanoma or renal cell carcinoma were enrolled in the trial. CD4+ and CD8+ T cells were sorted separately from peripheral blood before TCR sequencing.

Points on this clone: This receptor's antigen is unknown. Base qualities are missing; no much larger clone stands one base away.

The chain is made from TRBV6-5 and TRBJ1-4; the D gene is perhaps TRBD1, on 6 matching bases. This clonotype originated in an adult with an advanced solid tumor such as melanoma, head and neck, liver or kidney cancer. The source material was CD4+ or CD8+ T cells sorted from blood, sampled in a trial of the OX40 agonist ivuxolimab. Read as DNA, the sequence is TGTGCCAGCAGTGTAACAGGGCTGGTTAATGAAAAACTGTTTTTT. It encodes CASSVTGLVNEKLFF.